Below, 21 T cell receptor beta chains from the same sample are listed, as sequenced in a study of post-analysis software for immune sequencing data. Notes on the study in general: Patients carried several TRBV segments more frequently than controls did, and TRBV5-6, TRBV5-1 and TRBV20-1 were among them.

Antigen specificity for these receptors is unknown. The TCR beta cDNA libraries contained unique molecular identifiers. TCRdb redid the calling of the PCR reads with MiXCR, one entry per CDR3 protein. This table has 750,000 to 950,000 distinct CDR3 sequences, approximately 53% appearing once. Material: blood. These receptors were obtained from a girl aged 5 to 17 with multiple sclerosis.

This clonotype was observed a few times. The V and J genes are TRBV29-1 and TRBJ2-1; no clear D gene. This CDR3 has 10 residues. Trimming cost V 4 bases and J 10 bases, with 8 bases left between them. Germline V gene lookup returns CDR1 SQVTM and CDR2 ANQGSEA. The CDR3 sequence: CSVGSQEQFF. In DNA form, the CDR3 reads TGCAGCGTTGGTTCGCAGGAGCAGTTCTTC.

This chain connects TRBV20-1 to TRBJ1-2; weak D call: TRBD1 (5 bases). The CDR3 length is 14 residues. Trimming took 6 bases from V and 4 from J, leaving 18 bases between them. Germline values: CDR1 DFQATT, CDR2 SNEGSKA (reference sequence). The DNA of the CDR3 is TGCAGTGCCTTGACCGGGACCAACTTCTATGGCTACACCTTC. It codes for CSALTGTNFYGYTF.

V usage is TRBV12-3 or TRBV12-4 and J usage is TRBJ2-1; 14 bases match TRBD2. The CDR3 is 20 residues long. V shed 6 bases, J shed 0 bases, and the junction held 13 bases outside the gene matches. CDR3 residues: CASSRRLAGGPRSSYNEQFF. CDR3 in DNA: TGTGCCAGCAGCCGTCGACTAGCGGGAGGGCCAAGAAGCTCCTACAATGAGCAGTTCTTC.

This clonotype was found once. V gene TRBV6-2 or TRBV6-3 combines with J gene TRBJ1-1; D uncertain. The CDR3 has 11 amino acids. V was cut by 7 bases and J by 6 bases, with 9 bases left in between. Per the germline V gene, CDR1 is MNHEY and CDR2 is SVGEGT. The CDR3 reads CASTRGSEAFF. As DNA, the CDR3 is TGTGCCAGCACCAGAGGGTCTGAAGCTTTCTTT.

A few counts support this clonotype. This rearrangement joins TRBV29-1 to TRBJ2-7; either TRBD1 or TRBD2 may fit D (7 bases each). Germline CDR1 reads SQVTM; CDR2 reads ANQGSEA. The CDR3 is 12 amino acids. Trimming shortened V by 1 base and J by 6 bases, and 10 bases separated the two germline ends. The CDR3 DNA reads as TGCAGCGTTGAAGCAGGGGGGGGCGAGCAGTACTTC. Protein product: CSVEAGGGEQYF.

This clonotype was counted once. The chain employs TRBV27 and TRBJ2-1; 7 positions agree with TRBD2. CDR1 is MNHEY, CDR2 SMNVEV, per germline (reference sequence). This CDR3 spans 16 amino acids. Trimming at V came to 6 bases and at J to 5 bases, leaving 13 bases not matched to a gene. CDR3 nucleotides: TGTGCCAGCAGCCTGGGACCACCAGGGAGGGACAATGAGCAGTTCTTC. It codes for CASSLGPPGRDNEQFF.

This clonotype came up a few times. This chain links TRBV6-6 with TRBJ1-1; D not certain. V was pared by 5 bases and J by 0 bases, with 7 bases between. Germline CDR1 MNHNY, CDR2 SVGAGI (reference sequence). This CDR3 spans 13 amino acids. Here the CDR3 reads CASSSVMNTEAFF. The CDR3 nucleotides are TGTGCCAGCAGTAGTGTCATGAACACTGAAGCTTTCTTT.

On this clonotype itself: A read error may be the cause here, since a much bigger clone is one base away. The chain has TRBV7-2 and TRBJ2-1; tentatively, D is TRBD1 (6 bases). The germline gives CDR1 SGHTA, CDR2 FQGNSA. Trimming cost V 0 bases and J 9 bases, with 9 bases left between them. CDR3 length equals 13 residues. CDR3 amino acids: CASSLALGGEQFF. In nucleotides, the CDR3 is TGTGCCAGCAGCTTAGCGCTAGGGGGTGAGCAGTTCTTC.

This clonotype was detected only a few times. The chain combines TRBV20-1 with TRBJ2-7; 8 bases fit TRBD2. The CDR3 sequence is 16 residues long. V gave up 3 bases and J gave up 0 bases; unmatched junction bases: 10. In germline, CDR1 is DFQATT, CDR2 SNEGSKA (reference sequence). The DNA for the CDR3 is TGCAGTGCTAGTCTCGCGGGGGGCGCCCCCTCCTACGAGCAGTACTTC. Its translation is CSASLAGGAPSYEQYF.

This rearrangement joins TRBV20-1 to TRBJ2-1; D possibly uses TRBD1 or TRBD2 (5 bases each). V was pared by 1 base and J by 2 bases, with 12 bases between. The CDR3 extends over 15 amino acids. Germline lookup yields CDR1 DFQATT and CDR2 SNEGSKA (reference sequence). CDR3 DNA: TGCAGTGCTAGAGCCCGGGACGGAGCCTACAATGAGCAGTTCTTC. Its translation: CSARARDGAYNEQFF.

The chain combines TRBV5-6 with TRBJ1-5, with unresolved D. CDR3 size: 12 residues. Germline CDR1 SGHDT, CDR2 YYEEEE. V lost 2 bases to trimming and J lost 7 bases, with 7 bases between them. CDR3 sequence (DNA): TGTGCCAGCAGCTTTTCGGGGCAGCCCCAGCATTTT. Translated: CASSFSGQPQHF.

This clonotype has more than one count but fewer than ten. The chain uses TRBV12-3 or TRBV12-4 and TRBJ1-5, with a possible D match to TRBD1 (6 bases). The CDR3 spans 16 residues. V was clipped by 6 bases and J by 7 bases, with 22 bases between them. The DNA of the CDR3 is TGTGCCAGCAGCGGGGGGGGCGAGGGGCGGTTACAGCCCCAGCATTTT. The encoded protein is CASSGGGEGRLQPQHF.

The chain couples TRBV7-2 to TRBJ2-5; unclear D gene. The CDR3 is 12 residues long. The V end lost 7 bases, the J end lost 6 bases, and 12 bases lay between the germline ends. Germline CDR1 SGHTA, CDR2 FQGNSA. CDR3: CASTSAGQTQYF. The CDR3, as DNA: TGTGCCAGCACCTCAGCCGGCCAGACCCAGTACTTC.

This clonotype was counted only a few times. V is TRBV29-1 and J is TRBJ2-6; D uncertain. CDR1 SQVTM and CDR2 ANQGSEA come from the germline V gene. CDR3 length: 17 amino acids. V was clipped by 4 bases and J by 0 bases, with 16 bases between them. DNA for the CDR3: TGCAGCGTTGTGGTAGGCACCTCCAACTCTGGGGCCAACGTCCTGACTTTC. Amino acids: CSVVVGTSNSGANVLTF.

The chain recombines TRBV10-3 with TRBJ1-2, with 9 bases fitting TRBD1. CDR1 is ENHRY and CDR2 is SYGVKD in the germline V gene. V dropped 3 bases and J dropped 2; count of bases not matched to a gene: 7. The length of the CDR3 is 16 residues. CDR3 protein: CAISEFPGQGNYGYTF. CDR3 coding DNA: TGTGCCATCAGTGAATTCCCGGGACAGGGAAACTATGGCTACACCTTC.

The sample holds a few counts of this clonotype. This chain connects TRBV29-1 to TRBJ2-7; TRBD1 agrees at 8 bases. There are 17 residues in the CDR3. In germline, CDR1 is SQVTM, CDR2 ANQGSEA. With V trimmed by 2 bases and J by 3 bases, 15 bases remained unmatched. The CDR3: CSVELLDGQGAFYEQYF. The CDR3 coding sequence is TGCAGCGTTGAATTACTGGATGGACAGGGAGCCTTCTACGAGCAGTACTTC.

This clonotype was seen a handful of times. The rearrangement uses TRBV20-1 and TRBJ2-1; TRBD2 matches at 8 bases. The junction had 7 bases not matched to a gene; V was cut back by 5 bases and J by 1 base. Germline V lookup: CDR1 DFQATT, CDR2 SNEGSKA (reference sequence). CDR3 length: 15 residues. This CDR3 is CSAVRPGGSYNEQFF. Written as DNA, the CDR3 is TGCAGTGCTGTTCGACCGGGAGGGTCCTACAATGAGCAGTTCTTC.

V is TRBV7-9 and J is TRBJ2-7; 8 nucleotides line up with TRBD1. V lost 9 bases and J lost 5; bases outside the gene matches: 9. This CDR3 spans 13 amino acids. Germline CDR1 SEHNR, CDR2 FQNEAQ (reference sequence). The CDR3 spells CASRTGKVNEQYF. For the CDR3, the DNA is TGTGCCAGTAGGACAGGGAAAGTGAACGAGCAGTACTTC.

The V gene is TRBV6-5, the J gene TRBJ2-4, with a possible D match to TRBD1 (6 bases). The CDR3 loop spans 13 amino acids. Germline values: CDR1 MNHEY, CDR2 SVGAGI. The ends were cut back, 4 bases at V and 12 bases at J, with 16 bases in the middle. The CDR3 protein is CASSSTGTHDQYF. The DNA for the CDR3 is TGTGCCAGCAGTTCGACCGGGACACACGATCAGTACTTC.

This clonotype was observed a handful of times. The chain combines TRBV27 with TRBJ2-7, with 11 bases matching TRBD2. This CDR3 is 14 amino acids long. V was pared by 3 bases and J by 5 bases, with 3 bases of the junction left unmatched. Germline V CDR1 and CDR2: MNHEY, SMNVEV (reference sequence). DNA for the CDR3: TGTGCCAGCAGTTTGACTAGCGGGATCAACGAGCAGTACTTC. Protein sequence: CASSLTSGINEQYF.

The chain uses TRBV20-1 and TRBJ2-3, with 11 positions matching TRBD2. CDR3 length: 15 residues. Germline-derived CDR1 and CDR2 are DFQATT and SNEGSKA (reference sequence). Trimming at V came to 3 bases and at J to 5 bases, leaving 7 bases not matched to a gene. The CDR3 region is CSARPSGGMRDTQYF. The DNA of the CDR3 is TGCAGTGCTAGGCCTAGCGGGGGGATGAGAGATACGCAGTATTTT.